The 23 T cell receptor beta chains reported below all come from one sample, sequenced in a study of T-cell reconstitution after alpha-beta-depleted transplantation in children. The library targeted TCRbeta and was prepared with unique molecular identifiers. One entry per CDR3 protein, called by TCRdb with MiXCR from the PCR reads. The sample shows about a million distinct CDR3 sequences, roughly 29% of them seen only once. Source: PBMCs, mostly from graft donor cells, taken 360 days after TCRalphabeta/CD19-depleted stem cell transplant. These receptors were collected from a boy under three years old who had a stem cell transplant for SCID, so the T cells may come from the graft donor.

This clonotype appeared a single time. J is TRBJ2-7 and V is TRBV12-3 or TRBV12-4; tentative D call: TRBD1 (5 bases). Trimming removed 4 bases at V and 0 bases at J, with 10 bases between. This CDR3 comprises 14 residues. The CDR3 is CASSSRAISYEQYF. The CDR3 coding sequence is TGTGCCAGCAGTTCCAGGGCGATCTCCTACGAGCAGTACTTC.

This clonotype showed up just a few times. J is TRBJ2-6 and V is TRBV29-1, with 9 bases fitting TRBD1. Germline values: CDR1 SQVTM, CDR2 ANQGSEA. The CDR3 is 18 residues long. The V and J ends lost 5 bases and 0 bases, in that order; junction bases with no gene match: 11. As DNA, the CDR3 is TGCAGCGTTACGGGTTGGGGGACAGGGAACTCTGGGGCCAACGTCCTGACTTTC. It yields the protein CSVTGWGTGNSGANVLTF.

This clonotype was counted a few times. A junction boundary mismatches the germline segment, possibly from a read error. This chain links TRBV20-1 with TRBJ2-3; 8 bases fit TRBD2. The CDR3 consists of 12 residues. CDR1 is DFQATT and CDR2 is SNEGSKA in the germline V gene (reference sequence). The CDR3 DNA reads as TGTAGTGCTACCGAGACCGGGACTAGGCAGTATTTT. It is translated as CSATETGTRQYF.

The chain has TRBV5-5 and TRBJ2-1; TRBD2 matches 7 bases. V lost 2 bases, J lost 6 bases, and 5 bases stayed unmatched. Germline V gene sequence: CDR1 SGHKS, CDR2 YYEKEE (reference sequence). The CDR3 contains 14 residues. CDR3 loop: CASSFAGVTNEQFF. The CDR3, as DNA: TGTGCCAGCAGCTTTGCGGGGGTGACCAATGAGCAGTTCTTC.

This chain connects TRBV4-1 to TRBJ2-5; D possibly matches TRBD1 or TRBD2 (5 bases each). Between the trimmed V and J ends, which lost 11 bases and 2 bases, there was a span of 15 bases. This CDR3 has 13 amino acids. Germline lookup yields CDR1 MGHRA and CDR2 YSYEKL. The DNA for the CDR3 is TGCGCCTTAACACGAGGGGTACAAGAGACCCAGTACTTC. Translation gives CALTRGVQETQYF.

The CDR3 protein is CATSVGGAGTYNEQFF. The DNA for the CDR3 is TGTGCCACCAGTGTGGGGGGAGCGGGGACTTACAATGAGCAGTTCTTC. The chain has TRBV24-1 and TRBJ2-1; 7 bases fit TRBD2. Germline CDR1 reads KGHDR; CDR2 reads SFDVKD. CDR3 length equals 16 residues. J was trimmed by 4 bases and V by 5 bases; bases with no gene match: 10.

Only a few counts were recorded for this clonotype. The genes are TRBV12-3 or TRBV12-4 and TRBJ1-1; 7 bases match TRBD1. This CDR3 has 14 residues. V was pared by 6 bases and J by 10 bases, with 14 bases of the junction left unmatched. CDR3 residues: CASSYTEGAFGAFF. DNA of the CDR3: TGTGCCAGCAGCTATACGGAGGGGGCGTTTGGAGCTTTCTTT.

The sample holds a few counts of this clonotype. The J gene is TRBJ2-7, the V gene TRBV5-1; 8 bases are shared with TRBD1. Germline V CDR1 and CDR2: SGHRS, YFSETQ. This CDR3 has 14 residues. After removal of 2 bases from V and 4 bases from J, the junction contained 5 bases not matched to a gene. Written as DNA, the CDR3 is TGCGCCAGCAGCTTACGGGACAGGAGATACGAGCAGTACTTC. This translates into CASSLRDRRYEQYF.

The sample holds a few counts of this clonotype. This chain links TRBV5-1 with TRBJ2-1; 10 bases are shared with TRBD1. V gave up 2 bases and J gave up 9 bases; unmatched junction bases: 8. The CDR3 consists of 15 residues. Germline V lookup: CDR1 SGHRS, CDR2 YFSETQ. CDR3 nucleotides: TGCGCCAGCAGCTTCCGGGACAGGGGAGGTAGTGAGCAGTTCTTC. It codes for CASSFRDRGGSEQFF.

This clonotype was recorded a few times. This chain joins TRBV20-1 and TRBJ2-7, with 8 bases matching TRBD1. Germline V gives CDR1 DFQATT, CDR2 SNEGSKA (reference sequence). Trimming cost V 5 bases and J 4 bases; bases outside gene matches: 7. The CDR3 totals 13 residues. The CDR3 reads CSAPAGGKYEQYF. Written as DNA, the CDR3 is TGCAGTGCTCCGGCAGGGGGCAAGTACGAGCAGTACTTC.

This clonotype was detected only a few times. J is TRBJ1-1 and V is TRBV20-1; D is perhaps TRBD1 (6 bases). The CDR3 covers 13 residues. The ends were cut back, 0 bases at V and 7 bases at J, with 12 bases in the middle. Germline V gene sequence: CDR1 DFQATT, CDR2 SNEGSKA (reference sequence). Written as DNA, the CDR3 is TGCAGTGCTAGAGATTTTAAGGACAGTGAAGCTTTCTTT. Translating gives CSARDFKDSEAFF.

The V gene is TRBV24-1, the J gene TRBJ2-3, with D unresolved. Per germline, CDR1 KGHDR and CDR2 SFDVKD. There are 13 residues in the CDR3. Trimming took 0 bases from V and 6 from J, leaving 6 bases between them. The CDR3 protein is CATSDLVWDTQYF. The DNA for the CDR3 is TGTGCCACCAGTGATTTGGTTTGGGATACGCAGTATTTT.

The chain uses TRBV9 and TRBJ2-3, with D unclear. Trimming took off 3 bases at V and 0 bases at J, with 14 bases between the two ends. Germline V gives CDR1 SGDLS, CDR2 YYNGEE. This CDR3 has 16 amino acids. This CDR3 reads CASSALPAPSTDTQYF. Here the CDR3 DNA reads TGTGCCAGCAGCGCCCTCCCGGCGCCTAGCACAGATACGCAGTATTTT.

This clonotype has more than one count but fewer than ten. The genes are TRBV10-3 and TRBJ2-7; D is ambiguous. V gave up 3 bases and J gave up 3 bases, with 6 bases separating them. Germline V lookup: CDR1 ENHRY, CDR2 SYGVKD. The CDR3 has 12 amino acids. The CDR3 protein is CAISDNVYEQYF. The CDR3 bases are TGTGCCATCAGTGATAACGTCTACGAGCAGTACTTC.

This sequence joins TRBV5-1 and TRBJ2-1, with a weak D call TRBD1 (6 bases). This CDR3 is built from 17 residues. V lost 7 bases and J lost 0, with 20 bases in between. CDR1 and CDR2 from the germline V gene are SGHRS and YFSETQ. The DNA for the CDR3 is TGCGCCAGCTCCACTCACCCCCAGGGGAGCTCCTACAATGAGCAGTTCTTC. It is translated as CASSTHPQGSSYNEQFF.

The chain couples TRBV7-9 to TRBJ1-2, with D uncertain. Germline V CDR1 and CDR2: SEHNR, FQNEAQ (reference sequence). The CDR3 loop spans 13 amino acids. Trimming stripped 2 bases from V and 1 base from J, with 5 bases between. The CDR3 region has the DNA TGTGCCAGCAGCTTACTCCTTAACTATGGCTACACCTTC. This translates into CASSLLLNYGYTF.

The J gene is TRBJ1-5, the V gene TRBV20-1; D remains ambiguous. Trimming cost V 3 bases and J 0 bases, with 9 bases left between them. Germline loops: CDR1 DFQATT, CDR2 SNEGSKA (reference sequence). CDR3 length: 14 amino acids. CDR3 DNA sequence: TGCAGTGCTAGGAGAGATTATAGCAATCAGCCCCAGCATTTT. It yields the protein CSARRDYSNQPQHF.

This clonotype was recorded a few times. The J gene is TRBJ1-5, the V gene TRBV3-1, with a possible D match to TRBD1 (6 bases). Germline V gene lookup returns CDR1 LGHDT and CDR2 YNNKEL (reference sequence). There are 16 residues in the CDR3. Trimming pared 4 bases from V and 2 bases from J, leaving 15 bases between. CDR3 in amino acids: CASSPPVPGGNQPQHF. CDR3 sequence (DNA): TGTGCCAGCAGCCCCCCGGTGCCAGGGGGCAATCAGCCCCAGCATTTT.

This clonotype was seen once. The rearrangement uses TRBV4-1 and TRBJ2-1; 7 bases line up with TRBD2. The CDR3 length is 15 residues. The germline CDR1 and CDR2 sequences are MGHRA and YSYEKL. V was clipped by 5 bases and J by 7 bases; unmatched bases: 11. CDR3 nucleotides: TGCGCCAGCAGCGGCAACGGGGGGTTGGGTAATGAGCAGTTCTTC. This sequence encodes CASSGNGGLGNEQFF.

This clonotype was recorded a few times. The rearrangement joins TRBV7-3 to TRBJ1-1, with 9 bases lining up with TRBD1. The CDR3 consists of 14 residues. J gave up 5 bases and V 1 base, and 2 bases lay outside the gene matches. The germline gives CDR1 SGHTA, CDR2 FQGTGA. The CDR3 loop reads CASSLRDRETEAFF. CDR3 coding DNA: TGTGCCAGCAGCTTAAGGGACAGGGAAACTGAAGCTTTCTTT.

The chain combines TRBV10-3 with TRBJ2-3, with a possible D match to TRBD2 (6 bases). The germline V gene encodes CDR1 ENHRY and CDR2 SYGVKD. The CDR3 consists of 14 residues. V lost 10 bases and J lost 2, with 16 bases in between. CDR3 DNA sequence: TGTGCCAGCACCGGGACTCCCACCACAGATACGCAGTATTTT. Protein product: CASTGTPTTDTQYF.

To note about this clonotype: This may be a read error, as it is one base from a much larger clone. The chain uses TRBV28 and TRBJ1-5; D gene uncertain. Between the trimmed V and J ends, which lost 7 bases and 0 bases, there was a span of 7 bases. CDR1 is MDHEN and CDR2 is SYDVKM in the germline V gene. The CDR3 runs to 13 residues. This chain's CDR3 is CASTINSNQPQHF. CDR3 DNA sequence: TGTGCCAGCACCATAAATAGCAATCAGCCCCAGCATTTT.

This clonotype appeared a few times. For the CDR3, the DNA is TGTGCCAGCAGCGTAACGGATTCGAACACCGGGGAGCTGTTTTTT. It specifies CASSVTDSNTGELFF. The V call is TRBV9, the J call TRBJ2-2; D gene uncertain. Germline V gives CDR1 SGDLS, CDR2 YYNGEE. The length of the CDR3 is 15 residues. V was clipped by 1 base and J by 0 bases, with 7 bases between them. Based on the CDR3 plus reference TRBV9 and TRBJ2-2, the full variable domain is DSGVTQTPKHLITATGQRVTLRCSPRSGDLSVYWYQQSLDQGLQFLIQYYNGEERAKGNILERFSAQQFPDLHSELNLSSLELGDSALYFCASSVTDSNTGELFFGEGSRLTVL.